The 22 T cell receptor beta chains below were found in one sample sequenced in a study of T cells after yellow fever vaccination. TCRdb re-called the 5' RACE reads with MiXCR, one entry per CDR3 protein. The repertoire holds 170,000 or so distinct CDR3 sequences, approximately 6.2% seen once, with just under 3% in the top ten. This sample comprised CD4+ T cells sorted from PBMCs, obtained on the day of the first yellow fever vaccination. The receptors here all came from a man aged 18 to 29 who received the YFV17D yellow fever vaccine.

This clonotype has a count of ten or more. This chain links TRBV9 with TRBJ1-6, with D possibly being TRBD1 (5 bases). The CDR3 consists of 15 residues. V lost 0 bases, J lost 7 bases, and 11 bases lay in between. Germline V gene sequence: CDR1 SGDLS, CDR2 YYNGEE. CDR3: CASSVDRRANSPLHF. In nucleotides, the CDR3 is TGTGCCAGCAGCGTAGATCGCAGGGCGAATTCACCCCTCCACTTT.

This chain uses TRBV18 with TRBJ1-4; D unresolved. The V gene's germline CDR1 is KGHSH and CDR2 LQKENI. There are 14 residues in the CDR3. V was cut by 2 bases and J by 8 bases, with 12 bases left in between. The DNA of the CDR3 is TGTGCCAGCTCACCAAACTCCGACGGGGAAAAACTGTTTTTT. Encoded protein: CASSPNSDGEKLFF.

This clonotype came up many times. The CDR3 DNA sequence: TGCGCCAGCAGCTTCACAGTGAACACCGGGGAGCTGTTTTTT. This codes for CASSFTVNTGELFF. This rearrangement joins TRBV5-1 to TRBJ2-2; D gene ambiguous. The CDR3 contains 14 residues. V lost 2 bases to trimming and J lost 1 base, with 6 bases between them. CDR1 and CDR2 (germline): SGHRS, YFSETQ.

This clonotype was counted a few times. The chain links TRBV5-1 to TRBJ2-3; 8 bases map to TRBD1. Germline V lookup: CDR1 SGHRS, CDR2 YFSETQ. V trimming: 5 bases; J trimming: 9 bases; junction bases outside the gene matches: 11. The CDR3 runs 14 residues. As DNA, the CDR3 is TGCGCCAGCAGTTCCAGACAGGGGCAGTCCACGCAGTATTTT. Translation gives CASSSRQGQSTQYF.

The sample holds many counts of this clonotype. The chain combines TRBV11-2 with TRBJ2-2; TRBD2 might be the D (7 bases). Germline-derived CDR1 and CDR2 are SGHAT and FQNNGV. V was cut by 2 bases and J by 5 bases, with 12 bases left in between. The CDR3 sequence is 15 residues long. CDR3 loop: CASSLLGGGTGELFF. DNA of the CDR3: TGTGCCAGCAGCTTATTAGGGGGAGGGACCGGGGAGCTGTTTTTT. Full variable domain (missing parts from reference TRBV11-2 and TRBJ2-2): EAGVAQSPRYKIIEKRQSVAFWCNPISGHATLYWYQQILGQGPKLLIQFQNNGVVDDSQLPKDRFSAERLKGVDSTLKIQPAKLEDSAVYLCASSLLGGGTGELFFGEGSRLTVL.

This clonotype has ten or more counts. The chain uses TRBV12-3 or TRBV12-4 and TRBJ2-7; D possibly corresponds to TRBD2 (6 bases). CDR3 size: 12 residues. Trimming left V 6 bases short and J 4 bases short, with 10 bases between. The CDR3 sequence: CASRRDSYEQYV. The CDR3 nucleotides read TGTGCCAGCAGGCGGGATTCGTACGAGCAGTACGTC.

The chain couples TRBV18 to TRBJ2-1, with 7 bases identical to TRBD1. Germline CDR1 and CDR2: KGHSH and LQKENI. The junction had 13 bases not matched to a gene; V was cut back by 6 bases and J by 2 bases. This CDR3 has 17 amino acids. CDR3 sequence (DNA): TGTGCCAGCTCGCCGCAAAGACAGGGAGCGACCTACAATGAGCAGTTCTTC. Protein sequence: CASSPQRQGATYNEQFF.

This clonotype was seen at least ten times. The chain couples TRBV7-6 to TRBJ1-5; possibly TRBD1 for D (5 bases). Germline V lookup: CDR1 SGHVS, CDR2 FNYEAQ. The CDR3 is 15 residues long. With 5 bases removed from V and 3 bases from J, the gap between germline ends came to 14 bases. CDR3 amino acids: CASSQQSGLNQPQHF. The CDR3 DNA follows: TGTGCCAGCAGCCAACAATCGGGGCTCAATCAGCCCCAGCATTTT.

In regard to this clonotype: A read error may produce the germline difference seen at one junction end. V is TRBV2 and J is TRBJ2-2; no reliable D call. CDR3 length: 11 residues. Germline CDR1 reads SNHLY; CDR2 reads FYNNEI. CDR3 region: CAGSVLGELFF. The CDR3 nucleotides read TGTGCCGGCAGTGTTCTCGGGGAGCTGTTTTTT.

This clonotype was observed many times. The chain combines TRBV4-3 with TRBJ2-3; D tentatively fits TRBD1 or TRBD2 (5 bases each). Deletions cut 0 bases from V and 1 base from J, with 20 bases between. The length of the CDR3 is 19 residues. In germline, CDR1 is LGHNA, CDR2 YSLEER. The CDR3 spells CASSQERAGTPWGTDTQYF. CDR3 sequence (DNA): TGCGCCAGCAGCCAAGAGCGGGCCGGGACGCCGTGGGGCACAGATACGCAGTATTTT.

In this sample, this clonotype turned up many times. The V gene is TRBV20-1, the J gene TRBJ2-1; 9 positions agree with TRBD2. The V and J ends lost 1 base and 6 bases, in that order; junction bases with no gene match: 4. CDR1 is DFQATT, CDR2 SNEGSKA, per germline (reference sequence). The CDR3 consists of 14 residues. CDR3 sequence (DNA): TGCAGTGCTAGAGTTAGCGGGGGATTCAATGAGCAGTTCTTC. It specifies CSARVSGGFNEQFF.

Many counts were recorded for this clonotype. The CDR3 protein is CASSQLDRGKNIQYF. The CDR3 DNA reads as TGTGCCAGCAGCCAACTGGACAGGGGCAAAAACATTCAGTACTTC. The V call is TRBV14, the J call TRBJ2-4; 9 bases align to TRBD1. CDR3 length equals 15 residues. J lost 3 bases, V lost 2 bases, and 2 bases had no gene match. Germline CDR1 SGHDN, CDR2 FVKESK.

This clonotype was seen many times. The gene calls are TRBV12-3 or TRBV12-4 and TRBJ1-1; a possible D gene is TRBD1 (6 bases). The CDR3 is 12 amino acids. The germline V and J ends were trimmed by 5 bases and 5 bases, with 9 bases remaining between them. Here the CDR3 DNA reads TGTGCCAGCAGTCTGGGACAAACTGAAGCTTTCTTT. The encoded protein is CASSLGQTEAFF.

In its sample, this clonotype was seen many times. The chain has TRBV12-3 or TRBV12-4 and TRBJ2-5; 8 bases match TRBD2. The CDR3 is 16 amino acids. The V gene end was trimmed by 3 bases and the J gene end by 5 bases; junction bases not matched to a gene: 11. CDR3 residues: CASSLGRSGGAETQYF. CDR3 DNA sequence: TGTGCCAGCAGTTTGGGGAGGAGCGGGGGTGCGGAGACCCAGTACTTC.

The table lists this clonotype with a few counts. The chain recombines TRBV9 with TRBJ2-7, with TRBD1 matching over 8 bases. Losses at the gene ends were 1 base for V and 2 bases for J; bases not matched to a gene: 5. CDR1 and CDR2 from the germline V gene are SGDLS and YYNGEE. The CDR3 totals 15 residues. The CDR3 DNA is TGTGCCAGCAGCGTATCAGGGGGCACAACCTACGAGCAGTACTTC. Its translation: CASSVSGGTTYEQYF.

The CDR3 DNA reads TGCAGTGCTAGAGATCGAGGTTCCCCCCCTTTCTTT. Translated: CSARDRGSPPFF. The rearrangement links TRBV20-1 to TRBJ1-1; D gene uncertain. Germline assignment: CDR1 DFQATT and CDR2 SNEGSKA (reference sequence). Trimming pared 0 bases from V and 12 bases from J, leaving 14 bases between. This CDR3 is 12 amino acids long.

The chain joins TRBV18 to TRBJ2-5; TRBD2 matches 7 bases. Trimming removed 0 bases from V and 5 bases from J; junction bases left unmatched: 0. Germline assignment: CDR1 KGHSH and CDR2 LQKENI. This CDR3 region has 13 residues. CDR3 sequence (DNA): TGTGCCAGCTCACCACCGGGAGGGGAGACCCAGTACTTC. This translates into CASSPPGGETQYF.

This clonotype was detected many times. V is TRBV29-1 and J is TRBJ2-6; D is perhaps TRBD1 (5 bases). The length of the CDR3 is 13 residues. The V and J ends lost 4 bases and 1 base respectively, with 5 bases between them. Germline loops: CDR1 SQVTM, CDR2 ANQGSEA. The CDR3 here is CSVAGSGANVLTF. CDR3 bases: TGCAGCGTTGCAGGGTCTGGGGCCAACGTCCTGACTTTC.

This clonotype was seen more than once but under ten times. The chain couples TRBV4-1 to TRBJ2-7; no definite D call. The CDR3 is 14 residues long. Trimming took off 0 bases at V and 0 bases at J, with 6 bases between the two ends. The germline V gene has CDR1 MGHRA and CDR2 YSYEKL. CDR3 DNA sequence: TGCGCCAGCAGCCAAGATCTGTCCTCCTACGAGCAGTACGTC. As protein: CASSQDLSSYEQYV.

This clonotype was recorded at least ten times. The gene calls are TRBV28 and TRBJ2-1; TRBD2 matches 13 bases. Germline CDR1 MDHEN, CDR2 SYDVKM. CDR3 length: 16 residues. V gave up 6 bases and J gave up 8 bases; unmatched junction bases: 10. The CDR3 bases are TGTGCCAGCAGCGGGGCCGGGACTAGCGGGGCCTATGAGCAGTTCTTC. This encodes CASSGAGTSGAYEQFF.

This clonotype has more than one count but fewer than ten. V gene TRBV19 combines with J gene TRBJ2-5; D call uncertain. Germline CDR1 LNHDA, CDR2 SQIVND (reference sequence). The CDR3 length is 13 residues. The V end lost 3 bases, the J end lost 4 bases, and 9 bases lay between the germline ends. The CDR3 spells CASSIMERETQYF. CDR3 sequence (DNA): TGTGCCAGTAGTATTATGGAGCGAGAGACCCAGTACTTC.

This clonotype has more than one count but fewer than ten. This chain joins TRBV12-3 or TRBV12-4 and TRBJ2-2; D may be TRBD2 (8 bases). V was trimmed by 9 bases and J by 1 base, leaving 18 bases between them. This CDR3 contains 16 residues. In nucleotides, the CDR3 is TGTGCCAGTCTAAGGGGGCTAGCGGGGAACACCGGGGAGCTGTTTTTT. This codes for CASLRGLAGNTGELFF.